This T cell receptor beta chain emerged from a study of beta chain features in type 1 diabetes. About the research overall: Across the samples, roughly 98 million sorted cells were examined in total.

The entirety of the isolated RNA underwent reverse transcription, so expressed TCRB transcripts were sequenced. Sequencing was performed with immunoSEQ multiplex PCR; in TCRdb, only in-frame clones are kept and a portion is missing. The sample contains 130,000 or so clones, approximately 10% of which appear only once. CDR3 length equals 16 residues. Per germline, CDR1 SNHLY and CDR2 FYNNEI. V lost 6 bases to trimming and J lost 5 bases; unmatched junction nucleotides: 7. CD45RO/CCR7/CD25/CD127/CD95/CD27 sorting isolated CD4+ naive, central memory, regulatory and stem cell-like memory cells. Purity exceeding 98% was reached by all sorted populations. Details on this clone: What it binds is not known.

General study results and limits: TCRB CDR3 length was moderately but significantly reduced in all four CD4+ subsets of Type 1 diabetes patients.

The sample consisted of central memory CD4+ T cells from blood. The genes are TRBV2 and TRBJ1-6, with 10 positions matching TRBD1. The source is a man aged 25 to 40 with type 1 diabetes. This CDR3 is CASSLDRGAHNSPLHF. As DNA, the CDR3 is TGTGCCAGCAGCTTGGACAGGGGGGCACATAATTCACCCCTCCACTTT.